These T cell receptor beta chains were read from a single sample in a study of blood T cell repertoires in COVID-19. TCRdb keeps only in-frame clones here, not all; method: immunoSEQ multiplex PCR. The sample has some 350,000 clones, roughly nine tenths seen once. Sequencing was done on a sample of PBMCs or T cells enriched from blood (not recorded which). These receptors were obtained from a young woman who had recovered from COVID-19. The CDR3 runs from the conserved cysteine through the conserved F or W. The D gene is left open where the match is weak. A row's size may be missing; if present it is once, few, many or a size class.

>-|TRBV18|TRBJ1-1|-
TGTGCCAGCTCAACAGAACTGGTCACTGAAGCTTTCTTT
CASSTELVTEAFF
>-|TRBV11-2|TRBJ1-1|-
TGTGCCAGCAGCTCGGATATTCTTACCGACTCGGTGGGCACTGAAGCTTTCTTT
CASSSDILTDSVGTEAFF
>-|TRBV12-2|TRBJ2-7|-
TGTGCAAGTCGCTTCTCAGGGGCCCTCTCCTACGAGCAGTACTTC
CASRFSGALSYEQYF
>-|TRBV20-1|TRBJ2-3|-
TGCAGTGCTAGTAAGGCGGGGAGAGTTACAGATACGCAGTATTTT
CSASKAGRVTDTQYF
>-|TRBV27|TRBJ1-1|-
TGTGCCAGCAGCGGGGAGGGACCCCGAAACACTGAAGCTTTCTTT
CASSGEGPRNTEAFF
>-|TRBV19|TRBJ2-5|-
TGTGCCAGTAGTATAGATCGTCACAGGGAGACCCAGTACTTC
CASSIDRHRETQYF
>-|TRBV27|TRBJ1-6|-
TGTGCCAGCAGTTTATCGCGAGCGGGGACTTCACCCCTCCACTTT
CASSLSRAGTSPLHF
>-|TRBV6-1|TRBJ1-1|-
TGTGCCAGCAGTGAAGGACAGTACACTGAAGCTTTCTTT
CASSEGQYTEAFF
>TRBD2|TRBV7-9|TRBJ2-5|few
TGTGCCAGCAGCTTAGCGTTAGCGGGAGAGACCCAGTACTTC
CASSLALAGETQYF
>TRBD1|TRBV5-1|TRBJ1-2|-
TGCGCCAGCAGCTTGGGGGGACAGGGGACCAACTATGGCTACACCTTC
CASSLGGQGTNYGYTF
>TRBD2|TRBV5-1|TRBJ2-1|-
TGCGCCAGCACAACCACGGGACTAGCCTACAATGAGCAGTTCTTC
CASTTTGLAYNEQFF
>TRBD1|TRBV5-4|TRBJ1-4|once
TGTGCCAGCAGCCCCGGGACAGAGATTGAAAAACTGTTTTTT
CASSPGTEIEKLFF
>-|TRBV11-2|TRBJ1-1|-
TGTGCCAGCAGCGGGGGACAAGGACAGCCGAACACTGAAGCTTTCTTT
CASSGGQGQPNTEAFF
>-|TRBV7-9|TRBJ2-1|-
TGTGCCAGCAGCTTAGTGTCGAGCGGCCACAATGAGCAGTTCTTC
CASSLVSSGHNEQFF